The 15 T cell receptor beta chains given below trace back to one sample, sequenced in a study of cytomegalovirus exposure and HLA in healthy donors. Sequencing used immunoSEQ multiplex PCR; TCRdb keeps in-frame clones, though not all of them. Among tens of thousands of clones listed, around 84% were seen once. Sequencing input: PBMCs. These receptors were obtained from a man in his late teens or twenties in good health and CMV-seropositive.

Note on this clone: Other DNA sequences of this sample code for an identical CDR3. CDR3 in amino acids: CASSLTSGTDNEQFF. The CDR3 DNA follows: TGTGCCAGCAGCCTTACTAGCGGGACTGACAATGAGCAGTTCTTC. The rearrangement uses TRBV11-3 and TRBJ2-1; TRBD2 agrees at 10 bases. The V and J ends lost 5 bases and 5 bases, in that order; junction bases with no gene match: 6. The CDR3 is 15 residues long. Germline lookup yields CDR1 SGHNT and CDR2 YENEEA.

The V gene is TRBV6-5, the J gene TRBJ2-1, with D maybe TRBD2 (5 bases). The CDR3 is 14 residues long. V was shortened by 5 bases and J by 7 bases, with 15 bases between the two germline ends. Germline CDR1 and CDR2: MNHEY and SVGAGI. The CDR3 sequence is CASSDGRGSNEQFF. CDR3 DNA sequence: TGTGCCAGCAGTGATGGCCGGGGATCAAATGAGCAGTTCTTC.

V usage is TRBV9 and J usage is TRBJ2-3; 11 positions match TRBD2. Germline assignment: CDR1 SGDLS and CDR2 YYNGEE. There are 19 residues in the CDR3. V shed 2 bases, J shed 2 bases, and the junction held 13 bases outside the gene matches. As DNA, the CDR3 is TGTGCCAGCAGCGTCCGGGTCGTAGCGGGAGGGCCGGTCACAGATACGCAGTATTTT. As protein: CASSVRVVAGGPVTDTQYF.

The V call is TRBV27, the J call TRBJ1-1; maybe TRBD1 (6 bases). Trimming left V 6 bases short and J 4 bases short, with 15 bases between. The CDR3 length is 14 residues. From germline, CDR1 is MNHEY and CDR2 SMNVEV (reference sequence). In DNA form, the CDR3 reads TGTGCCAGCAGACCCGGGGGGCCGGTCACTGAAGCTTTCTTT. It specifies CASRPGGPVTEAFF.

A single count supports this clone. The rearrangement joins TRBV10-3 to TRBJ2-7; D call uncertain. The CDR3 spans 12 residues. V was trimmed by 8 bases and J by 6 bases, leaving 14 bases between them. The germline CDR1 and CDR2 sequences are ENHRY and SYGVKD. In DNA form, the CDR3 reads TGTGCCATCGCGTCGCCTCCGGGCGAGCAGTACTTC. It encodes CAIASPPGEQYF.

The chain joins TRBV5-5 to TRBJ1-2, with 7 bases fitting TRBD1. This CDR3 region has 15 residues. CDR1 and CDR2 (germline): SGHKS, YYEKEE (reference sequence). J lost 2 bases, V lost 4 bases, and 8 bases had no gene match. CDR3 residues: CASSMGQQTNYGYTF. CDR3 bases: TGTGCCAGCAGCATGGGACAGCAAACGAACTATGGCTACACCTTC.

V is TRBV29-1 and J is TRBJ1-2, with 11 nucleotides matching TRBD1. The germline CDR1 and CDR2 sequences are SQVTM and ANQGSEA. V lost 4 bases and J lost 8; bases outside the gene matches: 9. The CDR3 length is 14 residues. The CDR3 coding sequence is TGCAGCGTTGCGTCGACGGACAGGGGGCAGGGCTACACCTTC. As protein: CSVASTDRGQGYTF.

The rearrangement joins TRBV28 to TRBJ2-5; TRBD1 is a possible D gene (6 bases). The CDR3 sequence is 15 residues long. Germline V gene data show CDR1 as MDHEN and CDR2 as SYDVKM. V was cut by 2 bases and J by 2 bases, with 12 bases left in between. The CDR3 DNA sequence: TGTGCCAGCAGTTTAGGAGGACAGTTACAAGAGACCCAGTACTTC. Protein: CASSLGGQLQETQYF. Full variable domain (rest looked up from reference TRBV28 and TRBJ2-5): DVKVTQSSRYLVKRTGEKVFLECVQDMDHENMFWYRQDPGLGLRLIYFSYDVKMKEKGDIPEGYSVSREKKERFSLILESASTNQTSMYLCASSLGGQLQETQYFGPGTRLLVL.

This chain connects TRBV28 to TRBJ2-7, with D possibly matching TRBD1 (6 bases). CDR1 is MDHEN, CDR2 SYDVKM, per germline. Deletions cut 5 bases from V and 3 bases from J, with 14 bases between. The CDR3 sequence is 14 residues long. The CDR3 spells CASSPADRSYEQYF. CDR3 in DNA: TGTGCCAGCAGTCCGGCGGACAGAAGCTACGAGCAGTACTTC.

CDR3 DNA: TGTGCCAGTAGTATAGGGGGAGCGGGAAATGAGCAGTTCTTC. Its protein is CASSIGGAGNEQFF. This chain joins TRBV19 and TRBJ2-1; TRBD2 aligns across 7 bases. Germline V gives CDR1 LNHDA, CDR2 SQIVND (reference sequence). The length of the CDR3 is 14 residues. Germline trimming cut 1 base from V and 7 bases from J; bases unmatched to any gene: 4. Together with reference TRBV19 and TRBJ2-1, the CDR3 gives the full variable domain: DGGITQSPKYLFRKEGQNVTLSCEQNLNHDAMYWYRQDPGQGLRLIYYSQIVNDFQKGDIAEGYSVSREKKESFPLTVTSAQKNPTAFYLCASSIGGAGNEQFFGPGTRLTVL.

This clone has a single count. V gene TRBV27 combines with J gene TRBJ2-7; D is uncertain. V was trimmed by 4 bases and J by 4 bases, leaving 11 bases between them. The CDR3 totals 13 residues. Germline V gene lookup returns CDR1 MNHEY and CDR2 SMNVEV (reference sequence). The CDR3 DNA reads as TGTGCCAGCAGTTCCCGCTCGGGTTACGAGCAGTACGTC. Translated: CASSSRSGYEQYV.

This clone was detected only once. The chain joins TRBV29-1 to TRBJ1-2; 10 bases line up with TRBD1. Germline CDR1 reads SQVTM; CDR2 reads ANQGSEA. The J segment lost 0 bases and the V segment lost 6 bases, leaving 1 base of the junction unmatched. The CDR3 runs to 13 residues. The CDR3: CSVGTGANYGYTF. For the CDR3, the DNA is TGCAGCGTCGGGACAGGGGCTAACTATGGCTACACCTTC.

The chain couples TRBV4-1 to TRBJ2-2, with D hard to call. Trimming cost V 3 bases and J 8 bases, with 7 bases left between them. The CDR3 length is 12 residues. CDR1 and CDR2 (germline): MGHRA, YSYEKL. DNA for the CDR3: TGCGCCAGCAGCCAGCTGAGTGGGGAGCTGTTTTTT. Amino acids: CASSQLSGELFF.

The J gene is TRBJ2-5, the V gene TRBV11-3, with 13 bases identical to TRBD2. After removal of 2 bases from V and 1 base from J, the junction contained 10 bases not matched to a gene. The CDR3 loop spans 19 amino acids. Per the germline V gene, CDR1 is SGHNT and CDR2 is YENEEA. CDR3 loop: CASSLRDRGLAGLQETQYF. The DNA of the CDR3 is TGTGCCAGCAGCTTACGGGACAGGGGACTAGCGGGACTCCAAGAGACCCAGTACTTC.

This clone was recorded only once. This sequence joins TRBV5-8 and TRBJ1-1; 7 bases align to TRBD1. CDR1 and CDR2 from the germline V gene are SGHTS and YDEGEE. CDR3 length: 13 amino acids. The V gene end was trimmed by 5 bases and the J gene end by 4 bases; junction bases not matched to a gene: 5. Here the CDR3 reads CASRTGTFTEAFF. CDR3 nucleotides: TGTGCCAGCAGGACAGGGACGTTCACTGAAGCTTTCTTT.